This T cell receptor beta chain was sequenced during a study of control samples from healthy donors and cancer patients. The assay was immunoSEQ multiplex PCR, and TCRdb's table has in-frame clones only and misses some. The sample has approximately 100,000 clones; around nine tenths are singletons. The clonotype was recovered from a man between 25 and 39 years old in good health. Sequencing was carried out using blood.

In DNA, the CDR3 is TGTGCCAGCAGTGCGGGACAGGCCTACGAGCAGTACTTC. Amino acid sequence: CASSAGQAYEQYF. The chain combines TRBV2 with TRBJ2-7; TRBD1 aligns across 8 bases. Germline V lookup: CDR1 SNHLY, CDR2 FYNNEI. V lost 4 bases and J lost 2; bases outside the gene matches: 1. The CDR3 is made up of 13 amino acids.